Listed below are T cell receptor beta chains from one sample, sequenced in a study of blood T cell repertoires in COVID-19. The method was immunoSEQ multiplex PCR; TCRdb's version includes in-frame clones alone and lacks a portion of them. Here the sample spans about 160,000 clones, about 80% being singletons. Input material: peripheral blood. The receptors originated from a woman between 35 and 50 years old with COVID-19, enrolled during active disease. Each CDR3 is given with its conserved first and last residue. A D gene is named only where the DNA matches it firmly. Clone size is given for some rows only: seen once, a few or many times, or a class if the clone is expanded.

j_call v_call d_call clone_size cdr3_aa cdr3_nt
TRBJ2-1 TRBV5-1 TRBD2 . CASSFTSGSSYNEQFF TGCGCCAGCAGTTTTACTAGCGGGAGCTCCTACAATGAGCAGTTCTTC
TRBJ2-7 TRBV7-6 . . CASSQQGASYEQYF TGTGCCAGCAGCCAACAGGGAGCCTCCTACGAGCAGTACTTC
TRBJ2-1 TRBV15 TRBD2 . CATEAGGPEGEQFF TGTGCCACCGAAGCGGGAGGGCCTGAAGGTGAGCAGTTCTTC
TRBJ1-4 TRBV18 . . CASSPTYSGKLFF TGTGCCAGCTCACCCACCTACTCAGGAAAACTGTTTTTT
TRBJ1-6 TRBV2 . once CASTRWQGYNSPLHF TGTGCCAGCACCCGGTGGCAGGGCTATAATTCACCCCTCCACTTT
TRBJ1-1 TRBV12-3/TRBV12-4 . . CASTWDKNTEAFF TGTGCCAGCACCTGGGACAAGAACACTGAAGCTTTCTTT
TRBJ1-6 TRBV28 TRBD1 . CASSQEDRGFTYNSPLHF TGTGCCAGCAGCCAAGAGGACAGGGGGTTCACCTATAATTCACCCCTCCACTTT
TRBJ2-2 TRBV29-1 . . CSVGGQGNTGELFF TGCAGCGTTGGTGGGCAGGGAAACACCGGGGAGCTGTTTTTT
TRBJ2-3 TRBV5-1 . . CASSFAGSTDTQYF TGCGCCAGCAGCTTTGCCGGGAGCACAGATACGCAGTATTTT
TRBJ2-1 TRBV7-8 TRBD2 . CASSLGRAGGIFF TGTGCCAGCAGCTTAGGGAGGGCGGGGGGCATTTTCTTC
TRBJ2-1 TRBV10-2 TRBD2 . CASTRTSGGGNEQFF TGCGCCAGCACCCGGACTAGCGGGGGGGGTAATGAGCAGTTCTTC
TRBJ2-2 TRBV28 TRBD2 . CASSPSGRANTGELFF TGTGCCAGCAGCCCCAGCGGGAGGGCGAACACCGGGGAGCTGTTTTTT
TRBJ1-5 TRBV5-6 . . CASSFVGDQPQHF TGTGCCAGCAGCTTCGTGGGAGATCAGCCCCAGCATTTT
TRBJ1-4 TRBV5-5 TRBD1 . CASSFGRGNEKLFF TGTGCCAGCAGCTTTGGCAGGGGGAATGAAAAACTGTTTTTT
TRBJ2-1 TRBV28 TRBD2 . CASSDPGLAGVNEQFF TGTGCCAGCAGCGATCCGGGACTAGCGGGAGTTAATGAGCAGTTCTTC
TRBJ1-2 TRBV7-9 . . CASSPTTGNADGYTF TGTGCCAGCAGCCCGACGACAGGAAACGCGGACGGCTACACCTTC
TRBJ2-1 TRBV30 TRBD2 . CASLAGGAGEQFF TGTGCCTCCTTAGCGGGGGGGGCAGGGGAGCAGTTCTTC
TRBJ2-1 TRBV7-3 TRBD2 . CASSYSGSLEQFF TGTGCCAGCAGCTACAGCGGGAGTCTTGAGCAGTTCTTC
TRBJ2-2 TRBV7-3 TRBD2 . CASSPRTSGGNTGELFF TGTGCCAGCAGTCCTAGGACTAGCGGGGGGAACACCGGGGAGCTGTTTTTT
TRBJ1-2 TRBV12-3/TRBV12-4 TRBD1 . CASSDGTGAVYTF TGTGCCAGCAGTGACGGGACAGGGGCGGTCTACACCTTC
TRBJ1-3 TRBV5-6 . . CASSLYTGSSGNTIYF TGTGCCAGCAGCTTATATACAGGGAGCTCTGGAAACACCATATATTTT
TRBJ2-3 TRBV25-1 TRBD2 . CASSKTKASGGSTDTQYF TGTGCCAGCAGTAAAACGAAGGCTAGCGGGGGGTCCACAGATACGCAGTATTTT
TRBJ1-2 TRBV27 . . CASSLRTPNNYGYTF TGTGCCAGCAGTTTGAGGACACCCAATAACTATGGCTACACCTTC
TRBJ2-2 TRBV7-9 . once CASSPRGNTGELFF TGTGCCAGCAGCCCGCGGGGTAACACCGGGGAGCTGTTTTTT
TRBJ1-6 TRBV14 . . CASSQDHRVSPLHF TGTGCCAGCAGCCAAGATCACCGAGTATCACCCCTCCACTTT
TRBJ2-1 TRBV19 TRBD2 . CASSASGVNEQFF TGTGCCAGTAGTGCTAGCGGAGTCAATGAGCAGTTCTTC
TRBJ1-4 TRBV14 . . CASSQERERRSIATNEKLFF TGTGCCAGCAGCCAAGAGCGAGAACGGCGGAGTATTGCAACTAATGAAAAACTGTTTTTT
TRBJ2-7 TRBV7-9 TRBD2 . CASSEGNLAGVDEQYF TGTGCCAGCAGCGAGGGTAACCTAGCGGGAGTCGACGAGCAGTACTTC